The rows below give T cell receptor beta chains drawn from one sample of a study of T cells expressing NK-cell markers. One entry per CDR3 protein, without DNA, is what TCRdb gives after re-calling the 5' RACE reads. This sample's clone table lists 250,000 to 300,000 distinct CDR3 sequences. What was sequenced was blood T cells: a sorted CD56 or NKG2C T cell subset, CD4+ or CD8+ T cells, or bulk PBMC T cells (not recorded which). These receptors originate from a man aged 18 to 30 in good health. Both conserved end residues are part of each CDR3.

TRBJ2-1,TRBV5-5,CASSLWVGDNEQFF
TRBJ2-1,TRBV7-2,CASSLSTKDEQFF
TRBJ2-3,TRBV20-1,CSARGQVGVTDTQYF
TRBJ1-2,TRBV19,CASSIATRVTNYGYTF
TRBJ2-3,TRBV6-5,CASSAADTQYF
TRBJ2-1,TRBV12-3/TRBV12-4,CASSSRPHNEQFF
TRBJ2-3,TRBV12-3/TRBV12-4,CASSLYTGGTDTQYF
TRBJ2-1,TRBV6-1,CASSGSDSGSSHSYNEQFF
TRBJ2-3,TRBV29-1,CSVDLGLAGRADTQYF
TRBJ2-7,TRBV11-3,CASSFGGQSYEQYF
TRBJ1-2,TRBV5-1,CASSLGQLPYGYTF
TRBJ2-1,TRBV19,CASSRVPGGLDEQFF
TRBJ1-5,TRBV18,CASSLGLPGGGQPQHF
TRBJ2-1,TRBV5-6,CASSPGPYNEQFF
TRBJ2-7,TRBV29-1,CSVEVEGNEQYF
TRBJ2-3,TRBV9,CASSVGWGTSTDTQYF
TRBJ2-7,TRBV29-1,CSAGQDYEQYF
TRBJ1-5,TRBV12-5,CASGLVFTLVGDRRGNQPQHF
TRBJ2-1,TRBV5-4,CASSPPGLDNLEQFF
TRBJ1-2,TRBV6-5,CASSFSGGYTF